This T cell receptor beta chain was recorded in a study of T cells in Graves' hyperthyroidism and ophthalmopathy. The J segment lost 5 bases and the V segment lost 2 bases, leaving 10 bases of the junction unmatched. Germline values: CDR1 SGHVS, CDR2 FQNEAQ. This CDR3 is 16 amino acids long. It was RNA transcripts that yielded the amplified TCR beta CDR3 regions. During a first-round RT-PCR of the TCR CDR3, the HTBI primer set was used. MiXCR was run by TCRdb on the multiplex PCR reads, yielding one entry per CDR3 protein. Of around 450,000 distinct CDR3 sequences detected, about a sixth appear once; the ten largest clones hold roughly 15%. This clonotype occurred many times.

V and J are TRBV7-8 and TRBJ2-5; 8 bases fit TRBD2. The receptor's source is a woman aged 18-30 years with Graves' hyperthyroidism. Input material: blood. The CDR3 nucleotides are TGTGCCAGCAGCTTAAGGTTCCGGGAGGGCCCGGAGACCCAGTACTTC. Protein: CASSLRFREGPETQYF.